The sequence of this T cell receptor (beta chain) was determined in a study of cytomegalovirus exposure and HLA in healthy donors. V lost 2 bases, J lost 2 bases, and 15 bases lay in between. Germline assignment: CDR1 SGHTA and CDR2 FQGTGA. This CDR3 has 16 amino acids. Both 60 Vbeta primers and 13 Jbeta primers went into the PCR. Here immunoSEQ multiplex PCR was the method, and the copy in TCRdb shows in-frame clones only, minus some. The data show roughly 150,000 clones, around 73% seen once. This TCR came from a woman aged 18-29 years in good health and CMV-seropositive. The chain joins TRBV7-3 to TRBJ1-1, with a possible D match to TRBD1 (6 bases). Material for sequencing was PBMCs. CDR3 coding DNA: TGTGCCAGCAGCTTATTAGGGGGAAGGACCAACACTGAAGCTTTCTTT. As protein: CASSLLGGRTNTEAFF.